These 26 T cell receptor beta chains originate from one sample sequenced in a study of T-cell reconstitution after alpha-beta-depleted transplantation in children. Unique molecular identifiers were incorporated during preparation of the TCRbeta library. TCRdb redid the calling of the PCR reads with MiXCR, one entry per CDR3 protein. This table has more than 150,000 distinct CDR3 sequences, over 5.5% appearing once. Source: PBMCs from the stem cell graft donor, taken from the stem cell graft. The source is a human donor who donated a stem cell graft to a child with Wiskott-Aldrich syndrome.

This clonotype was seen repeatedly, ten times or more. The DNA of the CDR3 is TGTGCCAGCAGGAAACCCGGGACAGGGCCCACCGGGGAGCTGTTTTTT. Amino acids: CASRKPGTGPTGELFF. The chain links TRBV6-1 to TRBJ2-2; TRBD1 matches at 9 bases. V gave up 6 bases and J gave up 4 bases; unmatched junction bases: 9. There are 16 residues in the CDR3. Germline loops: CDR1 MNHNS, CDR2 SASEGT.

This clonotype was seen repeatedly, ten times or more. The chain combines TRBV7-9 with TRBJ2-7; weak D call: TRBD2 (6 bases). Trimming took 5 bases from V and 0 from J, leaving 8 bases between them. This CDR3 contains 13 residues. Germline CDR1 reads SEHNR; CDR2 reads FQNEAQ (reference sequence). The CDR3 DNA reads TGTGCCAGCAGCCTGACTAGCTCCTACGAGCAGTACTTC. It encodes CASSLTSSYEQYF.

The rearrangement uses TRBV3-1 and TRBJ1-5, with TRBD1 matching 7 bases. The germline V gene has CDR1 LGHDT and CDR2 YNNKEL (reference sequence). The V gene end was trimmed by 3 bases and the J gene end by 9 bases; junction bases not matched to a gene: 8. CDR3 length equals 14 residues. The CDR3 DNA reads as TGTGCCAGCAGCCAGGACAGGCTCCCGGGGCCCCAGCATTTT. Encoded protein: CASSQDRLPGPQHF.

This clonotype was recorded many times. The chain couples TRBV5-1 to TRBJ2-7; 10 nucleotides agree with TRBD1. The V and J ends lost 0 bases and 7 bases, in that order; junction bases with no gene match: 4. Germline CDR1 and CDR2: SGHRS and YFSETQ. The CDR3 has 14 residues. The CDR3 DNA is TGCGCCAGCAGCTTGGGACAGGGGGCGCGTGAGCAGTACTTC. Translation: CASSLGQGAREQYF.

V gene TRBV5-1 combines with J gene TRBJ2-3; perhaps TRBD2 as D (6 bases). CDR3 length: 15 residues. The germline V gene has CDR1 SGHRS and CDR2 YFSETQ. V was cut by 3 bases and J by 5 bases, with 16 bases left in between. The CDR3 is CASSYAPGAEDTQYF. DNA of the CDR3: TGCGCCAGCAGCTATGCACCGGGAGCTGAAGATACGCAGTATTTT.

About this clonotype: A much larger clone differs by one base, so this may be a read error. The rearrangement uses TRBV7-9 and TRBJ2-7; 9 bases are shared with TRBD1. Looked up from germline, CDR1 is SEHNR and CDR2 is FQNEAQ (reference sequence). The CDR3 sequence is 15 residues long. The CDR3 here is CASSLRDRAPYEQCF. CDR3 coding DNA: TGTGCCAGCAGCTTACGGGACAGGGCGCCTTACGAGCAGTGCTTC.

The chain combines TRBV30 with TRBJ2-2; unclear D gene. This CDR3 has 10 residues. Germline V gives CDR1 GTSNPN, CDR2 SVGIG (reference sequence). Trimming cost V 8 bases and J 6 bases, with 7 bases left between them. As DNA, the CDR3 is TGTGCCCGTTTTTCCGGGGAGCTGTTTTTT. Translation: CARFSGELFF.

This clonotype was seen a handful of times. The genes are TRBV18 and TRBJ2-3; D uncertain. This CDR3 spans 14 amino acids. Germline V gene data show CDR1 as KGHSH and CDR2 as LQKENI. Trimming took off 3 bases at V and 8 bases at J, with 15 bases between the two ends. CDR3 in DNA: TGTGCCAGCTCACCCCCCCTATCACTTAGTACGCAGTATTTT. Protein sequence: CASSPPLSLSTQYF.

The V gene is TRBV11-2, the J gene TRBJ2-7; 10 bases agree with TRBD2. With 2 bases clipped from V and 5 bases from J, the junction kept 9 bases outside the gene matches. This CDR3 contains 16 residues. Germline assignment: CDR1 SGHAT and CDR2 FQNNGV. CDR3 sequence (DNA): TGTGCCAGCAGCTTACTTTCTGGACTAGCGGTCGACGAGCAGTACTTC. Translation gives CASSLLSGLAVDEQYF.

This clonotype was recorded at least ten times. The genes are TRBV5-1 and TRBJ2-7; tentative D call: TRBD2 (5 bases). The length of the CDR3 is 12 residues. Deletions cut 5 bases from V and 2 bases from J, with 8 bases between. Germline V lookup: CDR1 SGHRS, CDR2 YFSETQ. The CDR3 sequence: CASSQEAYEQYF. The DNA of the CDR3 is TGCGCCAGCAGTCAGGAGGCCTACGAGCAGTACTTC. Full variable domain (outside the CDR3, taken from reference TRBV5-1 and TRBJ2-7): KAGVTQTPRYLIKTRGQQVTLSCSPISGHRSVSWYQQTPGQGLQFLFEYFSETQRNKGNFPGRFSGRQFSNSRSEMNVSTLELGDSALYLCASSQEAYEQYFGPGTRLTVT.

This clonotype has a count of ten or more. V and J are TRBV20-1 and TRBJ2-1; D ambiguous. The CDR3 has 16 amino acids. CDR1 and CDR2 from the germline V gene are DFQATT and SNEGSKA (reference sequence). V shed 6 bases and J shed 8 bases, with 26 bases lying between them. CDR3 in amino acids: CSASGVYRLLRDEQFF. CDR3 nucleotides: TGCAGTGCCAGTGGTGTCTACCGTCTACTTCGGGATGAGCAGTTCTTC.

The chain is built from TRBV7-9 and TRBJ2-7, with D possibly matching TRBD2 (7 bases). V lost 6 bases to trimming and J lost 2 bases, with 23 bases between them. The CDR3 contains 17 residues. CDR1 SEHNR and CDR2 FQNEAQ come from the germline V gene (reference sequence). This CDR3 reads CASSGGLAAPRAYEQYF. The CDR3 DNA reads TGTGCCAGCAGTGGGGGGCTAGCGGCTCCCCGGGCCTACGAGCAGTACTTC. The whole variable domain, remainder taken from reference TRBV7-9 and TRBJ2-7, is DTGVSQNPRHKITKRGQNVTFRCDPISEHNRLYWYRQTLGQGPEFLTYFQNEAQLEKSRLLSDRFSAERPKGSFSTLEIQRTEQGDSAMYLCASSGGLAAPRAYEQYFGPGTRLTVT.

This clonotype showed up just a few times. This chain joins TRBV5-1 and TRBJ1-1; D possibly corresponds to TRBD1 (6 bases). CDR1 and CDR2 (germline): SGHRS, YFSETQ. Trimming took 4 bases from V and 0 from J, leaving 16 bases between them. The CDR3 runs 16 residues. The CDR3 loop is CASSPQGGVVNTEAFF. The DNA of the CDR3 is TGCGCCAGCAGCCCACAAGGGGGGGTCGTGAACACTGAAGCTTTCTTT.

The sample holds many counts of this clonotype. The J gene is TRBJ2-6, the V gene TRBV20-1; D is unresolved. V lost 0 bases to trimming and J lost 2 bases, with 5 bases between them. Germline-derived CDR1 and CDR2 are DFQATT and SNEGSKA (reference sequence). This CDR3 spans 14 amino acids. The CDR3: CSARDSPGANVLTF. CDR3 in DNA: TGCAGTGCTAGAGATTCCCCTGGGGCCAACGTCCTGACTTTC.

There are many counts of this clonotype. The V call is TRBV7-9, the J call TRBJ2-3; the D gene is possibly TRBD2 (5 bases). CDR3 size: 13 residues. The germline CDR1 and CDR2 sequences are SEHNR and FQNEAQ (reference sequence). The V end lost 3 bases, the J end lost 2 bases, and 6 bases lay between the germline ends. The DNA of the CDR3 is TGTGCCAGCAGCTTGGAGGTCACAGATACGCAGTATTTT. It encodes CASSLEVTDTQYF. Drawing the rest from reference TRBV7-9 and TRBJ2-3, the complete variable domain is DTGVSQNPRHKITKRGQNVTFRCDPISEHNRLYWYRQTLGQGPEFLTYFQNEAQLEKSRLLSDRFSAERPKGSFSTLEIQRTEQGDSAMYLCASSLEVTDTQYFGPGTRLTVL.

This clonotype was found many times. The V call is TRBV12-3 or TRBV12-4, the J call TRBJ2-5; TRBD1 aligns across 11 bases. With V trimmed by 5 bases and J by 2 bases, 7 bases remained unmatched. This CDR3 is built from 16 residues. CDR3 sequence reads: CASSPARDRGQETQYF. DNA of the CDR3: TGTGCCAGCAGTCCCGCGAGGGACAGGGGGCAAGAGACCCAGTACTTC.

This clonotype showed up many times. The J gene is TRBJ2-7, the V gene TRBV11-2, with D maybe TRBD1 (6 bases). The CDR3 totals 12 residues. V lost 4 bases and J lost 10, with 14 bases in between. CDR1 is SGHAT, CDR2 FQNNGV, per germline. The CDR3 loop reads CASSSRQADQYF. The CDR3 DNA reads as TGTGCCAGCAGCTCGAGACAGGCCGATCAGTACTTC.

This clonotype was observed a few times. The chain employs TRBV7-9 and TRBJ1-5; D unclear. This CDR3 comprises 16 residues. Germline CDR1 and CDR2: SEHNR and FQNEAQ (reference sequence). Between the trimmed V and J ends, which lost 2 bases and 3 bases, there was a span of 14 bases. CDR3 coding DNA: TGTGCCAGCAGCTTATCGGGCAGTAGTAACAATCAGCCCCAGCATTTT. This sequence encodes CASSLSGSSNNQPQHF.

This clonotype was counted ten times or more. The chain employs TRBV9 and TRBJ2-2; D call uncertain. The CDR3 runs to 17 residues. Germline V lookup: CDR1 SGDLS, CDR2 YYNGEE. V was shortened by 4 bases and J by 5 bases, with 21 bases between the two germline ends. The CDR3 nucleotides read TGTGCCAGCAGCCCCCTCCGGACCGGAACGTGGACCGGGGAGCTGTTTTTT. Translation: CASSPLRTGTWTGELFF.

This clonotype was detected only a few times. The chain recombines TRBV30 with TRBJ1-1, with no clear D. Per germline, CDR1 GTSNPN and CDR2 SVGIG (reference sequence). CDR3 length: 13 residues. Trimming took off 2 bases at V and 6 bases at J, with 13 bases between the two ends. CDR3 protein: CAWSLQIGAEAFF. The DNA for the CDR3 is TGTGCCTGGAGTCTCCAAATAGGAGCTGAAGCTTTCTTT.

The genes are TRBV19 and TRBJ2-2; possibly TRBD1 or TRBD2 for D (6 bases each). This CDR3 is built from 15 residues. The germline CDR1 and CDR2 sequences are LNHDA and SQIVND (reference sequence). The V gene lost 8 bases and the J gene lost 4 bases, with 17 bases spanning the gap. The DNA of the CDR3 is TGTGCCAGTCTCCCCCGGGGGCGAGGCACCGGGGAGCTGTTTTTT. This translates into CASLPRGRGTGELFF.

This clonotype was counted ten times or more. The CDR3 loop reads CATSDLSGGSYNEQFF. The CDR3 bases are TGTGCCACCAGTGATTTGTCTGGGGGCTCCTACAATGAGCAGTTCTTC. The rearrangement joins TRBV24-1 to TRBJ2-1; either TRBD1 or TRBD2 may supply D (5 bases each). The CDR3 sequence is 16 residues long. Germline CDR1 reads KGHDR; CDR2 reads SFDVKD. Trimming stripped 0 bases from V and 0 bases from J, with 8 bases between.

This clonotype was picked up many times. V usage is TRBV20-1 and J usage is TRBJ1-5; the D is unclear. Germline CDR1 is DFQATT and CDR2 is SNEGSKA (reference sequence). The CDR3 loop spans 14 amino acids. Trimming left V 2 bases short and J 5 bases short, with 13 bases between. For the CDR3, the DNA is TGCAGTGCTAGACGAGGCAGTGACTATCAGCCCCAGCATTTT. This encodes CSARRGSDYQPQHF.

This clonotype showed up many times. The chain couples TRBV7-9 to TRBJ2-7; the match to TRBD2 covers 7 bases. The CDR3 has 14 residues. The germline gives CDR1 SEHNR, CDR2 FQNEAQ (reference sequence). Germline trimming cut 0 bases from V and 4 bases from J; bases unmatched to any gene: 3. The CDR3 protein is CASSLAAGVYEQYF. The CDR3 DNA is TGTGCCAGCAGCTTAGCCGCGGGAGTATACGAGCAGTACTTC.

This clonotype was found many times. The V gene is TRBV4-1, the J gene TRBJ1-5; D is unresolved. Per germline, CDR1 MGHRA and CDR2 YSYEKL. CDR3 length equals 16 residues. V lost 0 bases and J lost 1, with 10 bases in between. The CDR3 DNA is TGCGCCAGCAGCCAAGAACTTGGTTTAAGCAATCAGCCCCAGCATTTT. It encodes CASSQELGLSNQPQHF.

This clonotype has a handful of counts. The V gene is TRBV5-1, the J gene TRBJ1-2; D uncertain. CDR1 is SGHRS and CDR2 is YFSETQ in the germline V gene. CDR3 length: 16 amino acids. Trimming pared 1 base from V and 6 bases from J, leaving 19 bases between. The CDR3 DNA reads as TGCGCCAGCAGCTTGCAACCCTCCAGTATGCAGCATGGCTACACCTTC. Amino acid sequence: CASSLQPSSMQHGYTF.